This TCR beta chain is drawn from a study of blood T cell repertoires in COVID-19. For the study at large: The cDNA or gDNA used as material had been derived from T cells, B-cell-depleted T cells, or PBMCs.

Grouping used clinical history reported by participants in a survey and questionnaire. The study counted Cohort 3 donors as recovered given two negative PCRs, clearance, or symptom resolution. Original processing methods: By means of reference gene primer amplification, nucleated cell counts were estimated. The protocol was immunoSEQ multiplex PCR, while the TCRdb copy is restricted to in-frame clones and leaves out a portion. V and J calls plus clone size are reproduced from that table; the DNA served to infer D and trimming. This table holds 180,000 or so clones, approximately 80% found once. The CDR3 contains 13 residues. V dropped 2 bases and J dropped 5 bases, with 10 bases sitting between them. Germline loops: CDR1 WNHNN, CDR2 SYGVQD (reference sequence).

The specimen sequenced was PBMCs or T cells enriched from blood (not recorded which). The receptor was derived from a man in his forties or fifties who had recovered from COVID-19. J is TRBJ2-7 and V is TRBV10-1, with D possibly TRBD2 on 6 matching bases. The CDR3 DNA follows: TGCGCCAGCAGTGAGGCGGGACGGGACGAGCAGTACTTC. Amino acids: CASSEAGRDEQYF.